This record looks at one TCR beta chain sequence and its context. Clones were read by immunoSEQ multiplex PCR, and TCRdb kept only the in-frame ones, dropping some. The sample yields approximately 500,000 clones, 88% seen once. The sample is drawn from a study of blood T cell repertoires in COVID-19. V lost 4 bases to trimming and J lost 3 bases; unmatched junction nucleotides: 4. CDR1 is LGHNA and CDR2 is YNFKEQ in the germline V gene. The CDR3 length is 14 residues. The specimen sequenced was PBMCs or T cells enriched from blood (not recorded which). The chain is built from TRBV4-2 and TRBJ2-5; 8 nucleotides align to TRBD1. The TCR comes from a woman in her thirties or forties who had recovered from COVID-19. CDR3 bases: TGTGCCAGCAGCCCGGGACAGGCCGAAGAGACCCAGTACTTC. Protein product: CASSPGQAEETQYF.